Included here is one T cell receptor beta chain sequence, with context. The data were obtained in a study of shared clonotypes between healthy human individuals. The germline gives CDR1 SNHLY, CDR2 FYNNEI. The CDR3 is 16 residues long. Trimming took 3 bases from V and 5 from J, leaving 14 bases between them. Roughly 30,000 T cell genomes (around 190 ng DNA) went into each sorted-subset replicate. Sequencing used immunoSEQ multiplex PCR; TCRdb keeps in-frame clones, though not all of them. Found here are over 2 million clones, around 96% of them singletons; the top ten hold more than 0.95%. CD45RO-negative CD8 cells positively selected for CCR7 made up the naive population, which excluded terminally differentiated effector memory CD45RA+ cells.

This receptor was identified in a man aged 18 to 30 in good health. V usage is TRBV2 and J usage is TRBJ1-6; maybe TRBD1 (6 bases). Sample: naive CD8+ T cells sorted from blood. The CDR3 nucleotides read TGTGCCAGCAGTGATCTCATTGCAGGGGATAATTCACCCCTCCACTTT. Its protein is CASSDLIAGDNSPLHF.